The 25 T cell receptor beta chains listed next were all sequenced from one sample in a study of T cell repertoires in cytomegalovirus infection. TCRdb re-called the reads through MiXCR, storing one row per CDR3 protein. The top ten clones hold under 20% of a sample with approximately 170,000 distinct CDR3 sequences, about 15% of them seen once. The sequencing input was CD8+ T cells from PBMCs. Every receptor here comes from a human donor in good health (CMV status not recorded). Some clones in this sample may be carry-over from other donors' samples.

The CDR3 loop reads CASSLGGFVGPGNTIYF. CDR3 DNA: TGTGCCAGCAGCTTAGGGGGGTTCGTAGGGCCTGGAAACACCATATATTTT. The chain links TRBV7-2 to TRBJ1-3, with D perhaps TRBD1 (5 bases). The germline gives CDR1 SGHTA, CDR2 FQGNSA. This CDR3 spans 17 amino acids. Trimming took off 1 base at V and 2 bases at J, with 15 bases between the two ends.

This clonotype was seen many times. CDR3 bases: TGTGCCAGCAGCGAAGGGACGACCTCAACTAATGAAAAACTGTTTTTT. This encodes CASSEGTTSTNEKLFF. The gene calls are TRBV7-2 and TRBJ1-4, with D possibly being TRBD1 (5 bases). CDR1 and CDR2 (germline): SGHTA, FQGNSA. The V and J ends lost 5 bases and 0 bases respectively, with 13 bases between them. The CDR3 covers 16 residues.

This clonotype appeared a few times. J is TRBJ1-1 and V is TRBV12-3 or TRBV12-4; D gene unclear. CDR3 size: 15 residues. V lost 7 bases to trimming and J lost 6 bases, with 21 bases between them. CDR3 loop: CASITTGEKGAEAFF. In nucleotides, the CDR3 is TGTGCCAGCATCACCACCGGAGAAAAGGGAGCTGAAGCTTTCTTT.

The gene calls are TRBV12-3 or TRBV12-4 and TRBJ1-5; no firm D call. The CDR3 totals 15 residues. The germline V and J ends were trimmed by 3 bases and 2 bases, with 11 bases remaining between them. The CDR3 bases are TGTGCCAGCAGTTTTTGGGGAGGCGGCAATCAGCCCCAGCATTTT. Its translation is CASSFWGGGNQPQHF.

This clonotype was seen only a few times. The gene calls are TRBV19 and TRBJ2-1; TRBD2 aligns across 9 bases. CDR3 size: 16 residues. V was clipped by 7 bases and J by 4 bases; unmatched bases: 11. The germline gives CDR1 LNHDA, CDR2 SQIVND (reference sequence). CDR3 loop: CASNLFRLADYNEQFF. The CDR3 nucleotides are TGTGCCAGTAACCTCTTCAGACTAGCGGATTACAATGAGCAGTTCTTC.

DNA of the CDR3: TGTGCCAGCAGTTTGGTCCCCGGAGAGAACACTGAAGCTTTCTTT. Amino acids: CASSLVPGENTEAFF. V is TRBV6-6 and J is TRBJ1-1; D unclear. The germline V and J ends were trimmed by 4 bases and 1 base, with 13 bases remaining between them. Per the germline V gene, CDR1 is MNHNY and CDR2 is SVGAGI (reference sequence). The CDR3 is 15 amino acids.

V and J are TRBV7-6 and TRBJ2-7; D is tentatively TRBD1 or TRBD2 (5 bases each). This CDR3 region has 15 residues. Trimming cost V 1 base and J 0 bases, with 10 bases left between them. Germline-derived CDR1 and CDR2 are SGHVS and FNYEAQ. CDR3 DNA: TGTGCCAGCAGCTTAGGTGGGGGTAGCTCCTACGAGCAGTACTTC. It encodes CASSLGGGSSYEQYF.

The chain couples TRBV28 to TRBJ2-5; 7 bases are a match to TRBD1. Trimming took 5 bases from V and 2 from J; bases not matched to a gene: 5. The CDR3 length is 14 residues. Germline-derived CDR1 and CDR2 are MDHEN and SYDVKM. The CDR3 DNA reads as TGTGCCAGCAGTCACAGGGGAACACAAGAGACCCAGTACTTC. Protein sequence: CASSHRGTQETQYF.

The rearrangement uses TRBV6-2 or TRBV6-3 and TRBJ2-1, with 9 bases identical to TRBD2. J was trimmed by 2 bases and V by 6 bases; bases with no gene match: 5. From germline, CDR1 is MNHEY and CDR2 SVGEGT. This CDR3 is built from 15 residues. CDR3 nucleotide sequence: TGTGCCAGCAGGGTGACTAGCGGAACCTACAATGAGCAGTTCTTC. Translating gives CASRVTSGTYNEQFF.

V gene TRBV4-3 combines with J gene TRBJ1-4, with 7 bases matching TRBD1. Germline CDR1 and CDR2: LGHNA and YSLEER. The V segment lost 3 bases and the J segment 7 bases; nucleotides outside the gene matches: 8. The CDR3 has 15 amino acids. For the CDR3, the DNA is TGCGCCAGCAGCCAGGACGGGACAGCCGGTGAAAAACTGTTTTTT. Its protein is CASSQDGTAGEKLFF.

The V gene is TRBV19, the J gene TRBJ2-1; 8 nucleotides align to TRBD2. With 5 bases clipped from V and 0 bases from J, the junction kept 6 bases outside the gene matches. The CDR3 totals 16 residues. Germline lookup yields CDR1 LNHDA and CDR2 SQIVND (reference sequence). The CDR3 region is CASSYDSGSSYNEQFF. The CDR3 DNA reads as TGTGCCAGTAGTTACGACAGCGGGAGCTCCTACAATGAGCAGTTCTTC. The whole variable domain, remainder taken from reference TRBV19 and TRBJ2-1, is DGGITQSPKYLFRKEGQNVTLSCEQNLNHDAMYWYRQDPGQGLRLIYYSQIVNDFQKGDIAEGYSVSREKKESFPLTVTSAQKNPTAFYLCASSYDSGSSYNEQFFGPGTRLTVL.

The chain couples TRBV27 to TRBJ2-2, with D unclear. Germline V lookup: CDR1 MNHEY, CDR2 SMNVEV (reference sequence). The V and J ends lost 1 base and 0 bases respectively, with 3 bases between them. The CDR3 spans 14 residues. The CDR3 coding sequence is TGTGCCAGCAGTTTATTCACGAACACCGGGGAGCTGTTTTTT. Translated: CASSLFTNTGELFF.

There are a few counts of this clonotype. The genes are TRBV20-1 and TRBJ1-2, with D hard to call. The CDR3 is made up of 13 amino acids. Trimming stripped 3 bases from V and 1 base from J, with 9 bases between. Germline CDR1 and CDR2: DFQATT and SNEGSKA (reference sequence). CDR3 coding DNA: TGCAGTGCTAGGTTGATGAATAACTATGGCTACACCTTC. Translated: CSARLMNNYGYTF.

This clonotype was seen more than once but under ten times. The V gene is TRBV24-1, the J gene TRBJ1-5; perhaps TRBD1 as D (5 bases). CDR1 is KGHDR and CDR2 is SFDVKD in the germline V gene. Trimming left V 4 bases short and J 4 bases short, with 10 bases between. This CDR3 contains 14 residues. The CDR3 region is CATSDRQLNQPQHF. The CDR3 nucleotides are TGTGCCACCAGTGACCGACAGCTGAATCAGCCCCAGCATTTT.

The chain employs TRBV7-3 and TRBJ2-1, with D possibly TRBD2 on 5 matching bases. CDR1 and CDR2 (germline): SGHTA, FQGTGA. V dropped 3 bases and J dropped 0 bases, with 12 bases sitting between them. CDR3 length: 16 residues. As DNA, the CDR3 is TGTGCCAGCAGCTTCCTAGCCCAAAGCTCCTACAATGAGCAGTTCTTC. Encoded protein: CASSFLAQSSYNEQFF.

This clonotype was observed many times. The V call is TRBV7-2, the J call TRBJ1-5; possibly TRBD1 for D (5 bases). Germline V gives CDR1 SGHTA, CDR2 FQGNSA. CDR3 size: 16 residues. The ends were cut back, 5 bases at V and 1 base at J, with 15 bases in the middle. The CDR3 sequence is CASSDGTSPSNQPQHF. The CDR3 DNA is TGTGCCAGCAGCGACGGGACGAGTCCAAGCAATCAGCCCCAGCATTTT.

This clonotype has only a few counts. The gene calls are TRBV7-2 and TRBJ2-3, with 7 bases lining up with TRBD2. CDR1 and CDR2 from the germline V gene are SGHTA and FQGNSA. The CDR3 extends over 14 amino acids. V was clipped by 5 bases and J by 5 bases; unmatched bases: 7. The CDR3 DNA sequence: TGTGCCAGCAGCCCCCACTGGGGGGGAGATACGCAGTATTTT. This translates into CASSPHWGGDTQYF. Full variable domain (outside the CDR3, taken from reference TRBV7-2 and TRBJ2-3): GAGVSQSPSNKVTEKGKDVELRCDPISGHTALYWYRQSLGQGLEFLIYFQGNSAPDKSGLPSDRFSAERTGGSVSTLTIQRTQQEDSAVYLCASSPHWGGDTQYFGPGTRLTVL.

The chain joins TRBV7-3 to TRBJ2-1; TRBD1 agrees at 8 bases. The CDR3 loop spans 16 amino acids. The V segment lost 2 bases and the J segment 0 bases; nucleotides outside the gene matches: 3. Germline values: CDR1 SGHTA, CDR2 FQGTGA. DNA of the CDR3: TGTGCCAGCAGCTTACAGGGGGCGGACTCCTACAATGAGCAGTTCTTC. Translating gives CASSLQGADSYNEQFF.

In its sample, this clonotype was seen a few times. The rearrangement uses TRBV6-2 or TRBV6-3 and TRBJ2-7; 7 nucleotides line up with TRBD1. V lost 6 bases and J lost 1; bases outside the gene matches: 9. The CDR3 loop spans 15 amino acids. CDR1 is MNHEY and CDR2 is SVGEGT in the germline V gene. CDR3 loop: CASREQGSISYEQYV. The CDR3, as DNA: TGTGCCAGCAGAGAACAGGGGTCGATTTCCTACGAGCAGTACGTC.

The CDR3 is CASSPYDGAGELFF. The CDR3 nucleotides read TGTGCCAGCAGCCCCTACGATGGTGCCGGGGAGCTGTTTTTT. The chain uses TRBV9 and TRBJ2-2; D gene uncertain. Germline V CDR1 and CDR2: SGDLS, YYNGEE. V lost 4 bases and J lost 6, with 13 bases in between. The CDR3 loop spans 14 amino acids.

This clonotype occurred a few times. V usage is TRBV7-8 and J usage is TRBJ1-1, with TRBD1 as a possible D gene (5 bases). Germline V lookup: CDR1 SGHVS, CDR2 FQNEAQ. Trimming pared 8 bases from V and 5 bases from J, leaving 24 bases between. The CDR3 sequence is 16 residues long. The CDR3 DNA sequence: TGTGCCAGCCGGACCGTTTCGGGACGGGTGAGGACTGAAGCTTTCTTT. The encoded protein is CASRTVSGRVRTEAFF.

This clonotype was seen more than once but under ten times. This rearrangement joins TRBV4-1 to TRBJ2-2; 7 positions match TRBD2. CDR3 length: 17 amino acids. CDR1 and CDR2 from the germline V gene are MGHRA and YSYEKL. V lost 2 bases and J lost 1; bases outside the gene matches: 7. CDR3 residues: CASSQPREGMNTGELFF. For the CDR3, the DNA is TGCGCCAGCAGCCAACCTAGGGAGGGTATGAACACCGGGGAGCTGTTTTTT.

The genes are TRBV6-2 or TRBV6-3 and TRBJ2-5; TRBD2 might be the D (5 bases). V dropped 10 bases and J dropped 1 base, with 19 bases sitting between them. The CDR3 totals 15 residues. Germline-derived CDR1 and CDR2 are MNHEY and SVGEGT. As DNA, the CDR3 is TGTGCCAACACCCCTAAACGGGGTTCCCAAGAGACCCAGTACTTC. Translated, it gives CANTPKRGSQETQYF.

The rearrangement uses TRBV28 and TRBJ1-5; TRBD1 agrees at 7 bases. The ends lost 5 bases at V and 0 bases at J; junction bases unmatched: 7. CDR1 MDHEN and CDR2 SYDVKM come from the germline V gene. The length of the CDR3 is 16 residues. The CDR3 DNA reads TGTGCCAGCAGTCATGACAGGGCCTATAGCAATCAGCCCCAGCATTTT. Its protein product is CASSHDRAYSNQPQHF.

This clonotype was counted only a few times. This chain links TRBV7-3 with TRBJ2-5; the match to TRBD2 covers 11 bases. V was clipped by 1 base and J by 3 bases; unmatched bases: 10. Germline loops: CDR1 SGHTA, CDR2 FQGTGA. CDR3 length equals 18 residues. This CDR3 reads CASSLRLAGGWPKETQYF. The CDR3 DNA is TGTGCCAGCAGCTTAAGGCTAGCGGGGGGCTGGCCGAAAGAGACCCAGTACTTC. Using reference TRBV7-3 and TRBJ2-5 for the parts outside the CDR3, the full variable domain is GAGVSQTPSNKVTEKGKYVELRCDPISGHTALYWYRQSLGQGPEFLIYFQGTGAADDSGLPNDRFFAVRPEGSVSTLKIQRTERGDSAVYLCASSLRLAGGWPKETQYFGPGTRLLVL.